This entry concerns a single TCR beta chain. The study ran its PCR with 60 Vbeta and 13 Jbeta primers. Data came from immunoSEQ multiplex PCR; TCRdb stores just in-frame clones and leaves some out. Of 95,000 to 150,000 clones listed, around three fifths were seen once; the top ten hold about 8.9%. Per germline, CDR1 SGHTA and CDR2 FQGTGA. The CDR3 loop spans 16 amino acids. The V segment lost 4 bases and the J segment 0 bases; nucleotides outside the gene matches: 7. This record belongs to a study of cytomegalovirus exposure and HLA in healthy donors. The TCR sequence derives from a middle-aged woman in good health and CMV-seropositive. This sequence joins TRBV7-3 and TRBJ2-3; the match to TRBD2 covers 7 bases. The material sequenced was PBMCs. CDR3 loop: CASSSQAGLSTDTQYF. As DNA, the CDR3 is TGTGCCAGCAGCTCCCAAGCGGGACTAAGCACAGATACGCAGTATTTT.